The source of this TCR beta chain is a study of shared clonotypes between healthy human individuals. Study donors comprised healthy, HIV-negative adults devoid of recent acute infection or vaccination. Original data processing: Filtering differed because ImmunoSEQ produced junction-only sequences that carried no quality scores. The protocol was immunoSEQ multiplex PCR, while the TCRdb copy is restricted to in-frame clones and leaves out a portion. Clone size and the V and J calls come from that table; the DNA yielded D and trimming. The repertoire holds more than 200,000 clones, with over 60% as singletons. The CDR3 spans 15 residues. The germline V gene has CDR1 ENHRY and CDR2 SYGVKD. V gave up 6 bases and J gave up 6 bases; unmatched junction bases: 7.

The sequence came from a man aged 25-45 years in good health. The chain has TRBV10-3 and TRBJ2-1; 11 bases map to TRBD2. The sequencing input was memory CD4+ T cells sorted from blood. Subset specified: CD45RA-negative fraction. The DNA of the CDR3 is TGTGCCATCAGAGGTAGCGGGGGGGGCTTCAATGAGCAGTTCTTC. It yields the protein CAIRGSGGGFNEQFF.